These 21 T cell receptor beta chains came from one sample sequenced in a study of PD-L1 blockade in urothelial cancer. Profiling relied on immunoSEQ multiplex PCR, and the TCRdb table lists in-frame clones only, not all of them. The sample yields around 120,000 clones, 70% to 90% seen once. Sequenced material: PBMCs, taken around atezolizumab (anti-PD-L1) treatment. The receptors here all came from a man over 45 with urothelial cancer.

The chain uses TRBV7-9 and TRBJ2-1; 8 bases agree with TRBD2. Germline V gene sequence: CDR1 SEHNR, CDR2 FQNEAQ (reference sequence). This CDR3 comprises 15 residues. J was trimmed by 6 bases and V by 5 bases; bases with no gene match: 9. This CDR3 is CASSPRGTSSNEQFF. CDR3 DNA sequence: TGTGCCAGCAGCCCCCGCGGGACTAGTTCCAATGAGCAGTTCTTC. Full variable domain (outside the CDR3, taken from reference TRBV7-9 and TRBJ2-1): DTGVSQNPRHKITKRGQNVTFRCDPISEHNRLYWYRQTLGQGPEFLTYFQNEAQLEKSRLLSDRFSAERPKGSFSTLEIQRTEQGDSAMYLCASSPRGTSSNEQFFGPGTRLTVL.

The chain is built from TRBV7-9 and TRBJ2-7, with 7 bases fitting TRBD1. In germline, CDR1 is SEHNR, CDR2 FQNEAQ (reference sequence). Trimming took 1 base from V and 1 from J; bases not matched to a gene: 7. The length of the CDR3 is 16 residues. DNA for the CDR3: TGTGCCAGCAGCTTAGTTTTGGGACAGTTATCCTACGAGCAGTACTTC. Translation gives CASSLVLGQLSYEQYF.

The chain has TRBV4-1 and TRBJ1-3; D is uncertain. Germline CDR1 MGHRA, CDR2 YSYEKL. This CDR3 is built from 17 residues. Trimming pared 0 bases from V and 3 bases from J, leaving 15 bases between. The CDR3 nucleotides read TGCGCCAGCAGCCAAGATCCCGGCACAGCTCATGGAAACACCATATATTTT. Encoded protein: CASSQDPGTAHGNTIYF.

This chain uses TRBV5-8 with TRBJ1-4, with TRBD1 identical over 9 bases. Germline assignment: CDR1 SGHTS and CDR2 YDEGEE. V gave up 4 bases and J gave up 6 bases; unmatched junction bases: 7. The CDR3 length is 15 residues. The CDR3 sequence: CASSQPGQGDEKLFF. The CDR3 DNA is TGTGCCAGCAGCCAGCCGGGACAGGGTGATGAAAAACTGTTTTTT. The variable domain in full, with the rest retrieved from reference TRBV5-8 and TRBJ1-4, is EAGVTQSPTHLIKTRGQQATLRCSPISGHTSVYWYQQALGLGLQFLLWYDEGEERNRGNFPPRFSGRQFPNYSSELNVNALELEDSALYLCASSQPGQGDEKLFFGSGTQLSVL.

The DNA of the CDR3 is TGTGCCAGCAGTGAAATAGGGGGCTCCGGGGAGCTGTTTTTT. This translates into CASSEIGGSGELFF. The chain links TRBV6-1 to TRBJ2-2, with 7 nucleotides matching TRBD1. From germline, CDR1 is MNHNS and CDR2 SASEGT. The V and J ends lost 2 bases and 6 bases, in that order; junction bases with no gene match: 3. The CDR3 is made up of 14 amino acids.

The CDR3 DNA reads as TGCGCCAGCAGCTTGGCTGGAGGGAGAACTGAAGCTTTCTTT. Amino acids: CASSLAGGRTEAFF. This sequence joins TRBV5-1 and TRBJ1-1; no clear D gene. The V gene lost 0 bases and the J gene lost 5 bases, with 11 bases spanning the gap. This CDR3 region has 14 residues. The V gene's germline CDR1 is SGHRS and CDR2 YFSETQ.

The chain employs TRBV5-1 and TRBJ2-5; TRBD1 aligns across 7 bases. Losses at the gene ends were 3 bases for V and 0 bases for J; bases not matched to a gene: 5. The CDR3 runs 15 residues. CDR1 is SGHRS and CDR2 is YFSETQ in the germline V gene. The DNA of the CDR3 is TGCGCCAGCAGCTCGGACAGGCCTGACCAAGAGACCCAGTACTTC. Translation: CASSSDRPDQETQYF.

The rearrangement links TRBV18 to TRBJ2-1; a possible D gene is TRBD1 (5 bases). The CDR3 runs 13 residues. Trimming pared 3 bases from V and 8 bases from J, leaving 11 bases between. Looked up from germline, CDR1 is KGHSH and CDR2 is LQKENI. This CDR3 is CASSPGLNDEQFF. In nucleotides, the CDR3 is TGTGCCAGCTCACCGGGGCTGAACGATGAGCAGTTCTTC.

The rearrangement uses TRBV2 and TRBJ2-5; tentative D call: TRBD1 (6 bases). The germline V gene encodes CDR1 SNHLY and CDR2 FYNNEI. The length of the CDR3 is 12 residues. V was clipped by 4 bases and J by 5 bases, with 8 bases between them. The chain's CDR3 is CASSVQGETQYF. The CDR3 DNA sequence: TGTGCCAGCAGTGTCCAGGGGGAGACCCAGTACTTC. The whole variable domain, remainder taken from reference TRBV2 and TRBJ2-5, is EPEVTQTPSHQVTQMGQEVILRCVPISNHLYFYWYRQILGQKVEFLVSFYNNEISEKSEIFDDQFSVERPDGSNFTLKIRSTKLEDSAMYFCASSVQGETQYFGPGTRLLVL.

The rearrangement links TRBV11-2 to TRBJ1-5; 7 bases align to TRBD1. The V and J ends lost 1 base and 5 bases, in that order; junction bases with no gene match: 2. This CDR3 is 14 amino acids long. Germline values: CDR1 SGHAT, CDR2 FQNNGV. CDR3 amino acids: CASSLGTGDQPQHF. The CDR3 coding sequence is TGTGCCAGCAGCTTAGGAACAGGGGATCAGCCCCAGCATTTT.

Details on this clone: A much larger clone lies one base from this, so it may be a read error. This sequence joins TRBV28 and TRBJ2-3, with D possibly matching TRBD2 (5 bases). This CDR3 contains 13 residues. V lost 5 bases to trimming and J lost 0 bases, with 6 bases between them. Germline lookup yields CDR1 MDHEN and CDR2 SYDVKM. CDR3 bases: TGTGCCAGCAGTCGGACTAGCACAGATACGCAGTATTTT. This codes for CASSRTSTDTQYF. The full variable domain, completed using reference TRBV28 and TRBJ2-3, is DVKVTQSSRYLVKRTGEKVFLECVQDMDHENMFWYRQDPGLGLRLIYFSYDVKMKEKGDIPEGYSVSREKKERFSLILESASTNQTSMYLCASSRTSTDTQYFGPGTRLTVL.

The gene calls are TRBV27 and TRBJ2-1, with 7 positions matching TRBD2. Germline V gene lookup returns CDR1 MNHEY and CDR2 SMNVEV (reference sequence). The CDR3 consists of 14 residues. With 8 bases clipped from V and 3 bases from J, the junction kept 7 bases outside the gene matches. CDR3 nucleotide sequence: TGTGCCAGCCGGTGGGAGGGCCTCTACAATGAGCAGTTCTTC. This gives the protein CASRWEGLYNEQFF.

V and J are TRBV7-2 and TRBJ2-7; 9 bases are a match to TRBD2. This CDR3 has 16 amino acids. Germline V gives CDR1 SGHTA, CDR2 FQGNSA. V was clipped by 1 base and J by 5 bases; unmatched bases: 9. CDR3 in DNA: TGTGCCAGCAGCTTAGGAGGTAGCGGGAGAGGCCACGAGCAGTACTTC. It encodes CASSLGGSGRGHEQYF.

This chain uses TRBV7-3 with TRBJ2-2, with 11 bases lining up with TRBD2. CDR3 length: 16 residues. Germline loops: CDR1 SGHTA, CDR2 FQGTGA. Germline trimming cut 1 base from V and 5 bases from J; bases unmatched to any gene: 3. CDR3 loop: CASSLIRTSGTGELFF. CDR3 nucleotide sequence: TGTGCCAGCAGCTTAATACGGACTAGCGGGACCGGGGAGCTGTTTTTT.

The chain couples TRBV11-3 to TRBJ2-5; TRBD1 might be the D (5 bases). The CDR3 length is 12 residues. The germline gives CDR1 SGHNT, CDR2 YENEEA. Trimming pared 8 bases from V and 4 bases from J, leaving 11 bases between. CDR3 in DNA: TGTGCCAGCTCCAGGGAAGGAGAGACCCAGTACTTC. Translating it yields CASSREGETQYF.

This rearrangement joins TRBV4-1 to TRBJ1-6; D may be TRBD1 (5 bases). CDR1 is MGHRA, CDR2 YSYEKL, per germline. CDR3 size: 14 residues. V lost 5 bases and J lost 5, with 10 bases in between. DNA for the CDR3: TGCGCCAGCAGCACAGGCTACGATAATTCACCCCTCCACTTT. This encodes CASSTGYDNSPLHF.

The genes are TRBV27 and TRBJ2-7; D remains unclear. Trimming pared 5 bases from V and 2 bases from J, leaving 7 bases between. Germline CDR1 and CDR2: MNHEY and SMNVEV (reference sequence). This CDR3 comprises 12 residues. The CDR3 DNA is TGTGCCAGCAGTACACCTCCCTACGAGCAGTACTTC. This translates into CASSTPPYEQYF.

The V gene is TRBV27, the J gene TRBJ1-1; a weak D match, TRBD1 (5 bases). Germline assignment: CDR1 MNHEY and CDR2 SMNVEV (reference sequence). V lost 0 bases to trimming and J lost 10 bases, with 12 bases between them. The CDR3 covers 13 residues. CDR3 sequence: CASSLSGGARAFF. Written as DNA, the CDR3 is TGTGCCAGCAGTTTATCGGGAGGGGCGCGAGCTTTCTTT.

The V gene is TRBV6-1, the J gene TRBJ2-7; maybe TRBD1 (6 bases). The CDR3 spans 14 residues. Trimming stripped 6 bases from V and 2 bases from J, with 14 bases between. CDR1 and CDR2 (germline): MNHNS, SASEGT. The CDR3 spells CASRDKTGAYEQYF. DNA for the CDR3: TGTGCCAGCAGGGACAAGACAGGCGCCTACGAGCAGTACTTC.

The chain is built from TRBV7-9 and TRBJ2-5; D is ambiguous. CDR1 is SEHNR, CDR2 FQNEAQ, per germline (reference sequence). V shed 1 base and J shed 5 bases, with 5 bases lying between them. This CDR3 is built from 12 residues. The DNA of the CDR3 is TGTGCCAGCAGCTTAGGGCTGGAGACCCAGTACTTC. This sequence encodes CASSLGLETQYF. Full variable domain (remainder filled in from reference TRBV7-9 and TRBJ2-5): DTGVSQNPRHKITKRGQNVTFRCDPISEHNRLYWYRQTLGQGPEFLTYFQNEAQLEKSRLLSDRFSAERPKGSFSTLEIQRTEQGDSAMYLCASSLGLETQYFGPGTRLLVL.

The chain carries TRBV30 and TRBJ2-2; 13 bases are a match to TRBD2. Trimming took 6 bases from V and 6 from J; bases not matched to a gene: 4. Germline CDR1 and CDR2: GTSNPN and SVGIG (reference sequence). CDR3 size: 14 residues. CDR3: CACRLAGGPGELFF. In DNA form, the CDR3 reads TGTGCCTGCCGACTAGCGGGAGGCCCCGGGGAGCTGTTTTTT.